This T cell receptor (beta chain) derives from a study of a mutant IDH1 vaccine in newly diagnosed glioma. Study-level background: Most patients had radiochemotherapy with temozolomide before enrollment; others had one alone.

The method was immunoSEQ multiplex PCR; TCRdb's version includes in-frame clones alone and lacks a portion of them. The sample carries approximately 70,000 clones, about four fifths recorded once. Specified time point: baseline, week 1 (first vaccination visit). Treatment: pre-vaccination baseline after standard-of-care therapy. The CDR3 consists of 15 residues. V was cut by 6 bases and J by 3 bases, with 15 bases left in between. The germline CDR1 and CDR2 sequences are LNHDA and SQIVND (reference sequence). The receptor was isolated from a man aged 45-65 years with glioma. The starting material was PBMCs, obtained from a glioma patient treated with radiotherapy, temozolomide or both. The J gene is TRBJ2-1, the V gene TRBV19; tentative D call: TRBD2 (6 bases). CDR3: CASSNSGTFYNEQFF. For the CDR3, the DNA is TGTGCCAGTAGCAATTCCGGGACTTTCTACAATGAGCAGTTCTTC.